The rows below give T cell receptor beta chains drawn from one sample of a study of beta chain features in type 1 diabetes. The repertoire was sequenced with immunoSEQ multiplex PCR; TCRdb's copy has only in-frame clones and lacks some. The table has 550,000 to 850,000 clones, around 15% seen once. What was sequenced was naive CD4+ T cells from blood. The receptors stem from a man younger than 35 with type 1 diabetes. The CDR3 runs from the conserved cysteine through the conserved F or W. The D gene is left open where the match is weak. Rows may omit the clone size; those that give it use once, few, many or a size class.

DNA	CDR3	size	D	V	J
TGTGCCAGCAGCTTAGCGGGTCAGGGATCCACTGAAGCTTTCTTT	CASSLAGQGSTEAFF	few	NA	TRBV11-3	TRBJ1-1
TGCAGCGTTGAAGATGGAACAGTCGGCTACACCTTC	CSVEDGTVGYTF	few	NA	TRBV29-1	TRBJ1-2
TGTGCCAGCAGCTCCTGGGAGGGGAATCAGCCCCAGCATTTT	CASSSWEGNQPQHF	NA	NA	TRBV7-2	TRBJ1-5
TGTGCCAGCTCAAACACAGATACGCAGTATTTT	CASSNTDTQYF	few	NA	TRBV25-1	TRBJ2-3
TGTGCCAGCTCACTACAGGGGAAGAACACTGAAGCTTTCTTT	CASSLQGKNTEAFF	few	TRBD1	TRBV18	TRBJ1-1
TGTGCCAGCAGCTCCAAGGGGGTTCCAGATACGCAGTATTTT	CASSSKGVPDTQYF	NA	NA	TRBV7-2	TRBJ2-3
TGTGCCATCAATGGACAGGGGAGCTCCTACGAGCAGTACTTC	CAINGQGSSYEQYF	NA	TRBD1	TRBV10-3	TRBJ2-7
TGTGCCAGCTCACCCCTACAGACCAACTATGGCTACACCTTC	CASSPLQTNYGYTF	NA	NA	TRBV18	TRBJ1-2
TGTGCCAGCAGCTTCAACAGGGCAGATACCGGGGAGCTGTTTTTT	CASSFNRADTGELFF	few	NA	TRBV11-2	TRBJ2-2
TGTGCCAGCAGCTTCTACAGGGAAGCGAGCAACGAGCAGTACTTC	CASSFYREASNEQYF	NA	NA	TRBV7-8	TRBJ2-7
TGTGCCAGCAAAGGAGGGGCCAATCAGCCCCAGCATTTT	CASKGGANQPQHF	NA	NA	TRBV25-1	TRBJ1-5
TGTGCCAGCAGCGTCGGCAGGGGAACGAACTCACCCCTCCACTTT	CASSVGRGTNSPLHF	few	NA	TRBV9	TRBJ1-6
TGCAGCGTTGTGGAGGGGGGGTATGGCTACACCTTC	CSVVEGGYGYTF	NA	NA	TRBV29-1	TRBJ1-2
TGTGCCTGGAGTGTATCGGCGGCCAGTGGCTACACCTTC	CAWSVSAASGYTF	few	NA	TRBV30	TRBJ1-2
TGTGCCAGCAGCGTAGAGCCGGGGCTAACTGGAAACACCATATATTTT	CASSVEPGLTGNTIYF	NA	NA	TRBV9	TRBJ1-3
TGTGCCAGCAGCCCCAGACAGGGAGGGGGTGAAAAACTGTTTTTT	CASSPRQGGGEKLFF	NA	TRBD1	TRBV7-2	TRBJ1-4
TGTGCCAGCTCACCACCGGCGCAGGTTTTCTCTGGAAACACCATATATTTT	CASSPPAQVFSGNTIYF	NA	NA	TRBV18	TRBJ1-3
TGTGCCAGCAGCCACGACAGGGCGGGTGGCTACACCTTC	CASSHDRAGGYTF	few	TRBD1	TRBV28	TRBJ1-2
TGCGCCATCGGGAGGCGGATTGAAGCTTTCTTT	CAIGRRIEAFF	NA	NA	TRBV4-1	TRBJ1-1
TGTGCCAGCTCACCACCCTCACAGAGTACCGGGGAGCTGTTTTTT	CASSPPSQSTGELFF	NA	NA	TRBV18	TRBJ2-2
TGTGCCAGCAGTTACAGGGCATACAATGAGCAGTTCTTC	CASSYRAYNEQFF	few	NA	TRBV6-4	TRBJ2-1
TGTGCCAGCAGTTACTCTTGGCAGGGCAATCAGCCCCAGCATTTT	CASSYSWQGNQPQHF	NA	NA	TRBV6-5	TRBJ1-5
TGTGCCATCAGTGAGTCAGAAGGGACTGAAGCTTTCTTT	CAISESEGTEAFF	few	NA	TRBV10-3	TRBJ1-1
TGTGCCACCAGCAGGGGCTTAGAAGAAAGTACCCAGTACTTC	CATSRGLEESTQYF	NA	NA	TRBV15	TRBJ2-5
TGTGCCAGCAGCTTAGGGCGATCTGAAGCTTTCTTT	CASSLGRSEAFF	few	NA	TRBV11-1	TRBJ1-1
TGTGCCAGCAGCTTTCTTCAGGGTAATCCCCTCCACTTT	CASSFLQGNPLHF	NA	NA	TRBV5-4	TRBJ1-6
TGTGCCAGCAGTTTATTTCAGGGTGTTGGTGATGGCTACACCTTC	CASSLFQGVGDGYTF	few	NA	TRBV28	TRBJ1-2
TGTGCCAGCTCACCAGACGAGGGCAATCAGCCCCAGCATTTT	CASSPDEGNQPQHF	few	NA	TRBV18	TRBJ1-5
TGTGCCAGCAGCTTAGATCCGAACGGCTACACCTTC	CASSLDPNGYTF	NA	NA	TRBV5-4	TRBJ1-2
TGCGCCAGCAGCCGGGGACAGTTGAACACTGAAGCTTTCTTT	CASSRGQLNTEAFF	NA	TRBD1	TRBV5-1	TRBJ1-1
TGTGCCAGCAGTGACCCCGGACAGGGCGACACTGAAGCTTTCTTT	CASSDPGQGDTEAFF	NA	TRBD1	TRBV25-1	TRBJ1-1
TGCGCCAGCAGCCGCCTTGACGGACAGGGGTTCTCTGGGGCCAACGTCCTGACTTTC	CASSRLDGQGFSGANVLTF	NA	TRBD1	TRBV5-1	TRBJ2-6
TGTGCCAGCAGCCCGGGACAGGGGATGTTGAACACTGAAGCTTTCTTT	CASSPGQGMLNTEAFF	NA	TRBD1	TRBV11-2	TRBJ1-1
TGTGCCAGCGCCCAAGTGGCTAACTATGGCTACACCTTC	CASAQVANYGYTF	few	NA	TRBV19	TRBJ1-2
TGTGCCAGCTCACCGGGAAGGGACTCCTACAATGAGCAGTTCTTC	CASSPGRDSYNEQFF	few	NA	TRBV18	TRBJ2-1
TGTGCCAGCAGCCCTGGACAGGGGAGGGCAGATACGCAGTATTTT	CASSPGQGRADTQYF	few	TRBD1	TRBV13	TRBJ2-3
TGTGCCAGTAGTATAGATCCAAGGGACACCGGGGAGCTGTTTTTT	CASSIDPRDTGELFF	once	NA	TRBV19	TRBJ2-2
TGTGCCAGCAGACAGGGATCCTATGGCTACACCTTC	CASRQGSYGYTF	few	NA	TRBV2	TRBJ1-2
TGTGCCAGCAGGCGAGGGACAGGGGGCTTGGAGACCCAGTACTTC	CASRRGTGGLETQYF	few	TRBD1	TRBV6-5	TRBJ2-5
TGCGCCAGCACTGGGACAACGAACACTGAAGCTTTCTTT	CASTGTTNTEAFF	NA	NA	TRBV5-1	TRBJ1-1
TGTGCCAGCAGCTCCTTTGGGGACAATCAGCCCCAGCATTTT	CASSSFGDNQPQHF	few	NA	TRBV5-6	TRBJ1-5
TGTGCCAGCACAACCAGGACGGGGCTATCGGGCGAGACCCAGTACTTC	CASTTRTGLSGETQYF	NA	NA	TRBV6-6	TRBJ2-5
TGTGCCAGCACCAAACGGGTTTCCAATGAGCAGTTCTTC	CASTKRVSNEQFF	NA	NA	TRBV11-3	TRBJ2-1
TGTGCCAGCAGCCCGGACAGGGACCAAGAGACCCAGTACTTC	CASSPDRDQETQYF	few	TRBD1	TRBV7-9	TRBJ2-5
TGTGCCAGCAGTCCCGGACAGGGAGAGTTGAACACCATATATTTT	CASSPGQGELNTIYF	NA	TRBD1	TRBV27	TRBJ1-3
TGTGCCAGCAGTTCCATGAGGGTAGCCAAAAACATTCAGTACTTC	CASSSMRVAKNIQYF	NA	NA	TRBV6-5	TRBJ2-4
TGTGCCAGCACCAAGTTAGAGACCCAGTACTTC	CASTKLETQYF	few	NA	TRBV2	TRBJ2-5